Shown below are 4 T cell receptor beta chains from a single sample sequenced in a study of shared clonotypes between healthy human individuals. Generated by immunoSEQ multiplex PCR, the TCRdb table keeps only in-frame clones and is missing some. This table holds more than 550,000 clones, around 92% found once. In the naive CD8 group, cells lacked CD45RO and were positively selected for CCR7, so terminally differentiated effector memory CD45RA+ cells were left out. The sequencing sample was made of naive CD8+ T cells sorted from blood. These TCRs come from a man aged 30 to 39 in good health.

CDR3 nucleotides: TGCGCCATCTGGAAGGGGGTGAGCTCCTACAATGAGCAGTTCTTC. Residues: CAIWKGVSSYNEQFF. V usage is TRBV10-2 and J usage is TRBJ2-1; D possibly corresponds to TRBD1 (6 bases). Trimming took 10 bases from V and 0 from J, leaving 16 bases between them. The germline gives CDR1 WSHSY, CDR2 SAAADI. CDR3 length: 15 residues.

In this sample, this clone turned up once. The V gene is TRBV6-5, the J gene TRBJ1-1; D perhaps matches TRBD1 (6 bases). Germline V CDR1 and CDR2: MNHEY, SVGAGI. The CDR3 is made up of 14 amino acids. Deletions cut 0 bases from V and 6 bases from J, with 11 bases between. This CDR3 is CASSYSRGASEAFF. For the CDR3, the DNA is TGTGCCAGCAGTTACTCGCGGGGGGCCTCTGAAGCTTTCTTT.

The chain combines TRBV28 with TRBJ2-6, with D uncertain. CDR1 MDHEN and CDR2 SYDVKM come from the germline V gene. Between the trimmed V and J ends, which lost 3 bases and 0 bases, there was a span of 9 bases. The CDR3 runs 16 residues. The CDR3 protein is CASSFHRISGANVLTF. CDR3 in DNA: TGTGCCAGCAGTTTCCACAGAATCTCTGGGGCCAACGTCCTGACTTTC. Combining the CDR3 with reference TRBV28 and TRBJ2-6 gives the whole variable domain DVKVTQSSRYLVKRTGEKVFLECVQDMDHENMFWYRQDPGLGLRLIYFSYDVKMKEKGDIPEGYSVSREKKERFSLILESASTNQTSMYLCASSFHRISGANVLTFGAGSRLTVL.

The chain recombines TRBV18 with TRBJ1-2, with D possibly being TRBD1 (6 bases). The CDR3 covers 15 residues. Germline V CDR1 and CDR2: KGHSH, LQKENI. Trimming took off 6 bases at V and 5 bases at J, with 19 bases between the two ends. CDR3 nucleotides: TGTGCCAGCTCCCATGGGACATTGATGGATTATGGCTACACCTTC. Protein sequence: CASSHGTLMDYGYTF.